The 11 T cell receptor beta chains given below trace back to one sample, sequenced in a study of esophageal squamous cell carcinoma under preoperative chemotherapy. Time point in this sample: after preoperative PTX-NDP chemotherapy. TCRdb reprocessed the PCR reads with MiXCR, giving one entry per CDR3 protein. The table records about 32,000 distinct CDR3 sequences, 40% to 65% of them present only once. Sample collection occurred from a patient given preoperative chemotherapy. These receptor sequences come from a human donor with esophageal squamous cell carcinoma. The donor label of this sample is uncertain.

In regard to this clonotype: A junction boundary mismatches the germline segment, possibly from a read error. V usage is TRBV7-2 and J usage is TRBJ2-3; D unresolved. Germline assignment: CDR1 SGHTA and CDR2 FQGNSA. The CDR3 is 14 residues long. The CDR3 spells CASTLLRATNTQYF. CDR3 coding DNA: TGTGCCAGCACCTTACTGCGTGCCACAAACACGCAGTATTTC.

The chain employs TRBV6-1 and TRBJ2-5; D tentatively reads TRBD1 or TRBD2 (6 bases each). This CDR3 region has 16 residues. V was trimmed by 8 bases and J by 4 bases, leaving 23 bases between them. Per the germline V gene, CDR1 is MNHNS and CDR2 is SASEGT. The CDR3 is CASGGNGGRDPETQYF. CDR3 in DNA: TGTGCCAGCGGGGGGAACGGGGGCCGTGACCCAGAGACCCAGTACTTC.

This clonotype was counted between two and nine times. The rearrangement joins TRBV7-2 to TRBJ2-5; no reliable D call. The CDR3 length is 12 residues. V shed 1 base and J shed 4 bases, with 4 bases lying between them. Per the germline V gene, CDR1 is SGHTA and CDR2 is FQGNSA. CDR3 loop: CASSLDRETQYF. CDR3 nucleotides: TGTGCCAGCAGCTTAGACAGAGAGACCCAGTACTTC.

This clonotype was recorded many times. This chain uses TRBV5-4 with TRBJ2-3; 8 bases match TRBD2. This CDR3 region has 16 residues. The trim removed 2 bases at V and 4 bases at J, leaving 9 bases unmatched. CDR1 and CDR2 from the germline V gene are SGHNT and YYREEE (reference sequence). CDR3 protein: CASSFLRGTRADTQYF. CDR3 coding DNA: TGTGCCAGCAGCTTTCTTAGGGGGACTAGGGCAGATACGCAGTATTTT.

This clonotype came up a few times. The chain carries TRBV7-6 and TRBJ1-2, with TRBD1 matching over 7 bases. V was pared by 4 bases and J by 4 bases, with 9 bases of the junction left unmatched. CDR1 and CDR2 (germline): SGHVS, FNYEAQ. The CDR3 runs to 15 residues. CDR3 in amino acids: CASSWDSSTRYGYTF. The CDR3 coding sequence is TGTGCCAGCAGCTGGGACAGTTCGACACGCTATGGCTACACCTTC.

The chain carries TRBV7-2 and TRBJ2-4, with D unresolved. Germline values: CDR1 SGHTA, CDR2 FQGNSA. This CDR3 is built from 15 residues. V was pared by 4 bases and J by 0 bases, with 10 bases between. The CDR3 loop is CASSSTTVAKNIQYF. The CDR3 region has the DNA TGTGCCAGCAGCTCCACGACGGTAGCCAAAAACATTCAGTACTTC.

The genes are TRBV4-2 and TRBJ2-1; no clear D. The better agreement between TRBJ2-5 and the DNA end casts doubt on the J call. Germline V lookup: CDR1 LGHNA, CDR2 YNFKEQ. This CDR3 region has 13 residues. CDR3 loop: CASSQDRAETQYF. The DNA for the CDR3 is TGTGCCAGCAGCCAAGATAGAGCTGAGACCCAGTACTTC.

This chain links TRBV7-3 with TRBJ2-4; the D call may be TRBD1 or TRBD2 (5 bases each). V shed 5 bases and J shed 12 bases, with 29 bases lying between them. Germline V gene lookup returns CDR1 SGHTA and CDR2 FQGTGA. This CDR3 has 17 amino acids. This CDR3 is CASSPGTGLGATDTQYF. The CDR3 DNA is TGTGCCAGCAGCCCAGGGACGGGGCTGGGAGCCACAGACACTCAGTACTTC.

V is TRBV7-2 and J is TRBJ2-3; TRBD2 matches at 7 bases. Germline CDR1 is SGHTA and CDR2 is FQGNSA. The CDR3 runs to 17 residues. V lost 5 bases to trimming and J lost 2 bases; unmatched junction nucleotides: 13. The DNA of the CDR3 is TGTGCCAGCAGCCTCCTACCGGGAGGTCCTCCCACAGATACGCAGTATTTT. Translating gives CASSLLPGGPPTDTQYF.

This clonotype was seen at least ten times. This sequence joins TRBV6-2 or TRBV6-3 and TRBJ2-3; maybe TRBD1 (6 bases). Looked up from germline, CDR1 is MNHEY and CDR2 is SVGEGT. The CDR3 has 14 amino acids. Deletions cut 5 bases from V and 2 bases from J, with 11 bases between. The CDR3 spells CASSPGTYTDTQYF. The CDR3 coding sequence is TGTGCCAGCAGTCCAGGGACATACACAGATACGCAGTATTTT.

The J gene is TRBJ2-1, the V gene TRBV6-2 or TRBV6-3; 8 nucleotides align to TRBD1. With V trimmed by 7 bases and J by 4 bases, 6 bases remained unmatched. Germline V gene data show CDR1 as MNHEY and CDR2 as SVGEGT. The CDR3 runs to 14 residues. The chain's CDR3 is CASKSRDRYNEQFF. In DNA, the CDR3 is TGTGCCAGCAAGTCCCGGGACAGGTACAATGAGCAGTTCTTC.